These 7 T cell receptor beta chains were all obtained from the same sample, sequenced in a study of cytomegalovirus exposure and HLA in healthy donors. The primer mix had 60 Vbeta and 13 Jbeta primers. Profiling relied on immunoSEQ multiplex PCR, and the TCRdb table lists in-frame clones only, not all of them. The sample consists of 90,000 or so clones, roughly 82% of them appearing once. Sequencing input: PBMCs. These receptors were taken from a man aged 30 to 45 in good health and CMV-seropositive.

This chain links TRBV30 with TRBJ1-4, with 9 bases fitting TRBD1. This CDR3 is 14 amino acids long. Germline CDR1 GTSNPN, CDR2 SVGIG (reference sequence). Trimming took 3 bases from V and 5 from J; bases not matched to a gene: 4. The CDR3 nucleotides are TGTGCCTGGAGCGCCGGGACAGGGAATGAAAAACTGTTTTTT. The encoded protein is CAWSAGTGNEKLFF.

The J gene is TRBJ1-5, the V gene TRBV6-1; D is ambiguous. There are 13 residues in the CDR3. CDR1 is MNHNS and CDR2 is SASEGT in the germline V gene. Trimming cost V 5 bases and J 5 bases, with 10 bases left between them. CDR3 loop: CASSYSRDQPQHF. The DNA of the CDR3 is TGTGCCAGCAGTTATTCGAGGGATCAGCCCCAGCATTTT.

This clone was counted between two and nine times. V gene TRBV19 combines with J gene TRBJ1-5, with 9 bases aligning to TRBD1. The germline V gene encodes CDR1 LNHDA and CDR2 SQIVND (reference sequence). The V segment lost 5 bases and the J segment 4 bases; nucleotides outside the gene matches: 3. This CDR3 contains 14 residues. The CDR3 nucleotides read TGTGCCAGTAGTCAACAGGGGGCTAATCAGCCCCAGCATTTT. Translating gives CASSQQGANQPQHF.

The chain employs TRBV5-6 and TRBJ2-5; D is perhaps TRBD2 (5 bases). The CDR3 covers 14 residues. The germline V gene encodes CDR1 SGHDT and CDR2 YYEEEE. V dropped 0 bases and J dropped 2 bases, with 8 bases sitting between them. For the CDR3, the DNA is TGTGCCAGCAGCTTGGGGACTCGGCAAGAGACCCAGTACTTC. This codes for CASSLGTRQETQYF.

This clone was seen only once. The J gene is TRBJ2-1, the V gene TRBV6-6; D gene unclear. V was trimmed by 4 bases and J by 6 bases, leaving 10 bases between them. The CDR3 is made up of 13 amino acids. Looked up from germline, CDR1 is MNHNY and CDR2 is SVGAGI (reference sequence). The CDR3 region is CASSSQQFNEQFF. Written as DNA, the CDR3 is TGTGCCAGCAGTTCCCAACAATTCAATGAGCAGTTCTTC.

The chain couples TRBV14 to TRBJ2-7, with 14 positions matching TRBD2. The CDR3 extends over 19 amino acids. Trimming at V came to 0 bases and at J to 6 bases, leaving 13 bases not matched to a gene. Germline CDR1 and CDR2: SGHDN and FVKESK. For the CDR3, the DNA is TGTGCCAGCAGCCAAGATCCAATAGGACTAGCGGGAGGTCGCGGCGAGCAGTACTTC. Its protein is CASSQDPIGLAGGRGEQYF.

This clone is medium-sized in the sample. The chain has TRBV6-5 and TRBJ2-1; the D gene is possibly TRBD2 (6 bases). From germline, CDR1 is MNHEY and CDR2 SVGAGI. The CDR3 runs 14 residues. The V end lost 6 bases, the J end lost 2 bases, and 11 bases lay between the germline ends. The CDR3 DNA is TGTGCCAGCAGACGGGAGCCCCCCTACAATGAGCAGTTCTTC. This codes for CASRREPPYNEQFF.